This T cell receptor (beta chain) was found in a study of blood T cell repertoires in COVID-19. Study information: Specimens from acute and convalescent COVID-19 originated in the United States, Italy and Spain. Sample material is recorded as cDNA or gDNA derived from T cells, B-cell-depleted T cells, or PBMCs.

The authors' processing: It was from reference gene primer amplification that nucleated cell counts were estimated. Clones were read by immunoSEQ multiplex PCR, and TCRdb kept only the in-frame ones, dropping some. That table supplies the V and J calls and clone size; D and trimming were determined from the DNA. There are around 150,000 clones in the sample; about 83% occur only once, and 7% to 9% lies in the top ten. Germline V CDR1 and CDR2: LGHNA, YSLEER. This CDR3 has 15 residues. After removal of 4 bases from V and 1 base from J, the junction contained 6 bases not matched to a gene. The rearrangement links TRBV4-3 to TRBJ2-5; 7 bases are a match to TRBD1. The sample was peripheral blood. The source of this sequence is a man in his 60s with acute or convalescent COVID-19. The CDR3 region is CASSRQGLTQETQYF. For the CDR3, the DNA is TGCGCCAGCAGCCGACAGGGTTTAACCCAAGAGACCCAGTACTTC.